Shown below are 23 T cell receptor beta chains from a single sample sequenced in a study of spatial heterogeneity in lung cancer. TCRdb analysed the 5' RACE reads with MiXCR anew, one entry per CDR3 protein. Found here are about 50,000 distinct CDR3 sequences, roughly 7% of them singletons; the top ten hold 35%. Documented time point: blood at routine non-recurrence follow-up after resection. The input material, whole RNA from tumor, nontumor lung or frozen PBMC, was sequenced unsorted. Sequenced material: PBMCs, taken at follow-up. The receptors were sampled from a female donor with early-stage non-small cell lung cancer.

This chain uses TRBV5-1 with TRBJ1-5, with TRBD1 matching 10 bases. The germline V gene has CDR1 SGHRS and CDR2 YFSETQ. This CDR3 has 13 residues. With V trimmed by 3 bases and J by 9 bases, 3 bases remained unmatched. The CDR3 loop reads CASSWTGGTPQHF. Written as DNA, the CDR3 is TGCGCCAGCAGCTGGACAGGGGGGACGCCCCAGCATTTT.

In this sample, this clonotype turned up a few times. This chain links TRBV12-3 or TRBV12-4 with TRBJ1-3; no clear D gene. The CDR3 has 13 amino acids. The V and J ends lost 6 bases and 3 bases respectively, with 9 bases between them. The chain's CDR3 is CASRNSFGNTIYF. CDR3 DNA: TGTGCCAGCAGAAACAGCTTTGGAAACACCATATATTTT.

This clonotype was observed many times. CDR3 sequence reads: CASSQFRTSGVETQYF. The CDR3 DNA reads TGTGCCAGCAGCCAGTTTAGGACTAGCGGGGTGGAGACCCAGTACTTC. The chain has TRBV3-1 and TRBJ2-5; 12 bases agree with TRBD2. The trim removed 3 bases at V and 5 bases at J, leaving 7 bases unmatched. Germline V CDR1 and CDR2: LGHDT, YNNKEL (reference sequence). CDR3 length equals 16 residues.

This clonotype was recorded at least ten times. The chain couples TRBV28 to TRBJ2-2; 8 positions agree with TRBD1. Germline CDR1 and CDR2: MDHEN and SYDVKM. V shed 6 bases, J shed 5 bases, and the junction held 8 bases outside the gene matches. This CDR3 contains 15 residues. CDR3 coding DNA: TGTGCCAGCAGGGTGACAGGGGCCAAGACCGGGGAGCTGTTTTTT. Residues: CASRVTGAKTGELFF.

In this sample, this clonotype turned up many times. This chain's CDR3 is CASSLTSGGTRETQYF. The CDR3, as DNA: TGCGCCAGCAGCTTAACTAGCGGGGGCACGAGGGAGACCCAGTACTTC. The rearrangement joins TRBV5-1 to TRBJ2-5, with TRBD2 identical over 11 bases. The V and J ends lost 2 bases and 5 bases, in that order; junction bases with no gene match: 8. There are 16 residues in the CDR3. Germline loops: CDR1 SGHRS, CDR2 YFSETQ.

This clonotype was counted a few times. The rearrangement links TRBV18 to TRBJ1-2; D is unclear. The CDR3 runs 12 residues. The V gene lost 4 bases and the J gene lost 6 bases, with 9 bases spanning the gap. Germline V gene sequence: CDR1 KGHSH, CDR2 LQKENI. The CDR3 loop reads CASSQGTDGYTF. The CDR3 region has the DNA TGTGCCAGCTCACAGGGTACTGATGGCTACACCTTC.

This clonotype was seen many times. The J gene is TRBJ1-2, the V gene TRBV20-1, with D tentatively TRBD1 (6 bases). The V and J ends lost 4 bases and 0 bases respectively, with 21 bases between them. The CDR3 runs 17 residues. Germline CDR1 reads DFQATT; CDR2 reads SNEGSKA (reference sequence). The CDR3 region is CSATDTGTSLANYGYTF. The CDR3 DNA is TGCAGTGCTACTGATACCGGGACATCGTTAGCTAACTATGGCTACACCTTC.

This clonotype was seen many times. In this CDR3 the conserved last residue, phenylalanine or tryptophan, is missing, so a read error is likely. No DNA is shown, since the ends of the CDR3 on it are uncertain; the CDR3 is the one TCRdb lists. V is TRBV29-1 and J is TRBJ2-7. The CDR3 is made up of 9 amino acids, end residues included. Germline V gene sequence: CDR1 SQVTM, CDR2 ANQGSEA. The CDR3 spells CSVECFELP.

This clonotype was counted many times. This chain connects TRBV29-1 to TRBJ2-2, with 11 bases lining up with TRBD2. This CDR3 comprises 14 residues. The V and J ends lost 7 bases and 6 bases, in that order; junction bases with no gene match: 7. Germline CDR1 and CDR2: SQVTM and ANQGSEA. The DNA for the CDR3 is TGCAGCGCATCTAGCGGGGGGAGGTCCGGGGAGCTGTTTTTT. Amino acids: CSASSGGRSGELFF.

CDR3 nucleotide sequence: TGTGCCAGCGCCCCAGCGGGTAGTAAATCCAAACTGTTTTTT. Amino acid sequence: CASAPAGSKSKLFF. The genes are TRBV14 and TRBJ1-4; the D is unclear. The germline V gene has CDR1 SGHDN and CDR2 FVKESK. CDR3 length equals 14 residues. With 8 bases removed from V and 11 bases from J, the gap between germline ends came to 21 bases.

The rearrangement uses TRBV3-1 and TRBJ1-1, with D possibly TRBD1 on 5 matching bases. The germline CDR1 and CDR2 sequences are LGHDT and YNNKEL (reference sequence). Trimming removed 4 bases at V and 4 bases at J, with 13 bases between. The CDR3 sequence is 14 residues long. The CDR3 here is CASSPNDGGTEAFF. Written as DNA, the CDR3 is TGTGCCAGCAGCCCCAACGACGGGGGCACTGAAGCTTTCTTT. Full variable domain (rest looked up from reference TRBV3-1 and TRBJ1-1): DTAVSQTPKYLVTQMGNDKSIKCEQNLGHDTMYWYKQDSKKFLKIMFSYNNKELIINETVPNRFSPKSPDKAHLNLHINSLELGDSAVYFCASSPNDGGTEAFFGQGTRLTVV.

The chain links TRBV2 to TRBJ2-1; 8 positions match TRBD2. Unmatched junction bases numbered 5, after V lost 4 bases and J lost 0 bases. Germline V gene lookup returns CDR1 SNHLY and CDR2 FYNNEI. CDR3 length equals 16 residues. CDR3 residues: CASSAWRGDSYNEQFF. The CDR3 coding sequence is TGTGCCAGCAGTGCTTGGCGGGGGGACTCCTACAATGAGCAGTTCTTC.

This clonotype was found many times. The chain employs TRBV7-2 and TRBJ2-5; D is possibly TRBD1 (6 bases). Trimming took off 5 bases at V and 4 bases at J, with 17 bases between the two ends. This CDR3 contains 15 residues. Germline V gives CDR1 SGHTA, CDR2 FQGNSA. The CDR3 spells CASSPQGIWRETQYF. Here the CDR3 DNA reads TGTGCCAGCAGCCCCCAGGGGATCTGGAGAGAGACCCAGTACTTC.

This rearrangement joins TRBV28 to TRBJ2-7; no firm D call. CDR3 length equals 13 residues. V shed 5 bases and J shed 7 bases, with 15 bases lying between them. Germline V gives CDR1 MDHEN, CDR2 SYDVKM. DNA of the CDR3: TGTGCCAGCAGTACCTACCCTGTACCGGAGCAGTACTTC. Translating gives CASSTYPVPEQYF.

In its sample, this clonotype was seen a few times. This chain connects TRBV4-1 to TRBJ2-7, with 8 bases matching TRBD2. J was trimmed by 2 bases and V by 4 bases; bases with no gene match: 7. Germline CDR1 MGHRA, CDR2 YSYEKL. The CDR3 runs 15 residues. CDR3: CASSPPGGVTYEQYF. The CDR3 DNA reads TGCGCCAGCAGCCCCCCGGGGGGGGTTACCTACGAGCAGTACTTC.

There are many counts of this clonotype. CDR3 in amino acids: CASTGTDINTEAFF. The DNA for the CDR3 is TGTGCCAGCACCGGGACAGACATAAACACTGAAGCTTTCTTT. The chain is built from TRBV2 and TRBJ1-1, with 7 bases identical to TRBD1. The CDR3 has 14 amino acids. Germline lookup yields CDR1 SNHLY and CDR2 FYNNEI. V was pared by 7 bases and J by 2 bases, with 7 bases of the junction left unmatched.

The table lists this clonotype with many counts. The rearrangement uses TRBV5-1 and TRBJ1-5; D ambiguous. The CDR3 spans 15 residues. Germline V gene sequence: CDR1 SGHRS, CDR2 YFSETQ. V was trimmed by 1 base and J by 5 bases, leaving 13 bases between them. The chain's CDR3 is CASSLSGPGDQPQHF. DNA of the CDR3: TGCGCCAGCAGCTTGAGTGGTCCCGGTGATCAGCCCCAGCATTTT.

J is TRBJ2-1 and V is TRBV12-3 or TRBV12-4; D possibly corresponds to TRBD2 (5 bases). V lost 7 bases and J 8 bases, leaving 18 bases between the germline ends. The CDR3 contains 14 residues. CDR3 amino acids: CASTPAGLRDEQFF. The CDR3 DNA sequence: TGTGCCAGCACCCCGGCCGGACTGCGAGATGAGCAGTTCTTC.

Ten or more counts support this clonotype. The V gene is TRBV2, the J gene TRBJ1-1, with TRBD1 matching 8 bases. CDR1 is SNHLY and CDR2 is FYNNEI in the germline V gene. The length of the CDR3 is 14 residues. The J segment lost 5 bases and the V segment lost 4 bases, leaving 6 bases of the junction unmatched. In nucleotides, the CDR3 is TGTGCCAGCAGTGTGCCAGGGGGCATGACTGAAGCTTTCTTT. Amino acids: CASSVPGGMTEAFF.

Note on this clonotype: A much more abundant neighbour one base away suggests this may be a read error. The rearrangement links TRBV28 to TRBJ1-1, with 10 bases aligning to TRBD1. V lost 7 bases, J lost 7 bases, and 15 bases stayed unmatched. Germline CDR1 and CDR2: MDHEN and SYDVKM. The CDR3 sequence is 16 residues long. This chain's CDR3 is CASIPPFGTGVREAFF. The CDR3, as DNA: TGTGCCAGCATTCCACCCTTCGGGACAGGGGTCCGTGAAGCTTTCTTT.

This chain connects TRBV4-1 to TRBJ2-1; 8 nucleotides agree with TRBD1. With V trimmed by 4 bases and J by 6 bases, 8 bases remained unmatched. The germline V gene encodes CDR1 MGHRA and CDR2 YSYEKL. The CDR3 extends over 15 amino acids. CDR3 protein: CASSPSADRVNEQFF. CDR3 DNA sequence: TGCGCCAGCAGCCCCTCTGCGGACAGGGTCAATGAGCAGTTCTTC.

This clonotype was counted only a few times. The J gene is TRBJ1-1, the V gene TRBV11-2, with 7 bases lining up with TRBD1. This CDR3 region has 15 residues. From germline, CDR1 is SGHAT and CDR2 FQNNGV. The V segment lost 5 bases and the J segment 0 bases; nucleotides outside the gene matches: 6. The CDR3 loop is CASSSRGSLNTEAFF. The CDR3 region has the DNA TGTGCCAGCAGCAGCAGGGGGTCTTTGAACACTGAAGCTTTCTTT.

This clonotype was seen a handful of times. The chain joins TRBV5-1 to TRBJ2-5; D is tentatively TRBD1 or TRBD2 (6 bases each). Germline V gene data show CDR1 as SGHRS and CDR2 as YFSETQ. The germline V and J ends were trimmed by 4 bases and 2 bases, with 15 bases remaining between them. The CDR3 loop spans 15 amino acids. This CDR3 reads CASSLRGRLQETQYF. In DNA form, the CDR3 reads TGCGCCAGCAGCCTTCGGGGGCGGTTGCAAGAGACCCAGTACTTC.